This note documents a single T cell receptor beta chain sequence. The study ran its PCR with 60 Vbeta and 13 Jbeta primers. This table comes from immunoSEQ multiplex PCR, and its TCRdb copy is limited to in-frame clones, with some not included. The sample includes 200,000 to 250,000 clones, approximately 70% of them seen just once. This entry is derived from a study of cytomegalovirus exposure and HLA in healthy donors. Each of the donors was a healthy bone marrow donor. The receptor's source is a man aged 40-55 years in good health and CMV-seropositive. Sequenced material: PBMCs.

The DNA of the CDR3 is TGTGCCAGCAGGGCCACCGGGACAGGGGAAGGAGACCAGTACTTC. This sequence encodes CASRATGTGEGDQYF. The V and J genes are TRBV28 and TRBJ2-7, with 10 nucleotides matching TRBD1. The CDR3 covers 15 residues. V was clipped by 6 bases and J by 10 bases; unmatched bases: 15. Germline V lookup: CDR1 MDHEN, CDR2 SYDVKM.